This TCR beta chain stems from a study of blood T cell repertoires in COVID-19. How the authors handled the data: Using reference gene primer amplification, nucleated cell counts were estimated. Profiling relied on immunoSEQ multiplex PCR, and the TCRdb table lists in-frame clones only, not all of them. Clonal size and the V and J genes are those of that table, whereas D and trimming came from the DNA. The sample lists 110,000 to 150,000 clones, about four fifths seen once, with 8% in the top ten. The source material was peripheral blood. This clonotype was sampled from a human donor in a cohort sampled during active COVID-19.

CDR3 coding DNA: TGTGCCAGCAGTTCTCCGGGACAGGGGGCGATATACGAGCAGTACTTC. As protein: CASSSPGQGAIYEQYF. This chain joins TRBV27 and TRBJ2-7, with 12 bases that match TRBD1. The J segment lost 4 bases and the V segment lost 4 bases, leaving 8 bases of the junction unmatched. The CDR3 consists of 16 residues. Germline lookup yields CDR1 MNHEY and CDR2 SMNVEV (reference sequence).